This T cell receptor (beta chain) was sequenced for a study of T cell responses to AZD1222 COVID-19 vaccine. Turning to the study itself: The analysis combined second doses at about 4 or about 12 weeks.

Study conclusions and caveats: Repertoires in all cases were sampled only once the peak T cell response had passed. Donors were chiefly white British, with a greater number of females, and clonal diversity was perhaps underestimated. Nearly half of spike-specific TCRs reportedly target unmutated variant regions.

Some clones are missing from TCRdb's copy, which holds only in-frame ones; the method was immunoSEQ multiplex PCR. The sample yields roughly 120,000 clones, more than 85% seen once. Turning to this clone: As yet, its antigen is unknown.

J gave up 0 bases and V 0 bases, and 5 bases lay outside the gene matches. There are 16 residues in the CDR3. Germline CDR1 is MNHEY and CDR2 is SVGAGI. The sequence came from an adult in good health. The chain has TRBV6-5 and TRBJ2-7; TRBD2 aligns across 7 bases. Specimen: peripheral blood, collected on day 0 of AZD1222 vaccination. The CDR3 coding sequence is TGTGCCAGCAGTTACTCGAGGGGCGGGAGCTCCTACGAGCAGTACTTC. Amino acid sequence: CASSYSRGGSSYEQYF.